This TCR beta chain was found in a study of shared clonotypes between healthy human individuals. General study findings and limits: The rarefaction results pointed to incomplete sorted-subset sequencing despite large depth.

A note on this clone: Its antigen remains unknown.

Selected positively for CCR7 and CD45RO-negative, naive CD8 cells excluded terminally differentiated effector memory CD45RA+ cells. In the original processing: Filtering differed, since immunoSEQ gave only junction sequences and no quality scores. The method was immunoSEQ multiplex PCR; TCRdb's version includes in-frame clones alone and lacks a portion of them. The V and J calls and clone size come from that table; D and trimming were worked out from the DNA. The sample yields a few million clones, 93% seen once. V lost 2 bases and J lost 3, with 5 bases in between. Germline values: CDR1 SGHNT, CDR2 YYREEE (reference sequence). The CDR3 runs 12 residues.

V and J are TRBV5-4 and TRBJ1-1; unclear D gene. This sequence originates from a man younger than 35 in good health. Some clones in this sample may be carry-over from other donors' samples. Sequences were obtained from naive CD8+ T cells from PBMCs. The CDR3 nucleotides are TGTGCCAGCAGCTTCGGCTACACTGAAGCTTTCTTT. Translated: CASSFGYTEAFF.